A selection of T cell receptor beta chains follows, all from one sample in a study of T cell repertoires in cytomegalovirus infection. TCRdb passed the reads through MiXCR, listing each CDR3 protein once. The table has tens of thousands of distinct CDR3 sequences, roughly 34% seen once. Their recognized antigens are unknown. Sequenced: PBMCs, sequenced either directly or after in vitro stimulation (not recorded which). These receptors came from a human donor in good health (CMV status not recorded). Some clones in this sample may be carry-over from other donors' samples. The CDR3 runs from the conserved cysteine through the conserved F or W. Fields, in order: D gene, J gene, clone size, V gene, CDR3 protein, CDR3 DNA. A D gene is named only where the DNA matches it firmly. Clone size is shown for a subset of rows, as once, few, many or a class of expanded clone.

d_call: NA
j_call: TRBJ2-2
clone_size: NA
v_call: TRBV15
cdr3_aa: CATSRDKRQETGELFF
cdr3_nt: TGTGCCACCAGCAGAGATAAGAGACAGGAGACCGGGGAGCTGTTTTTT

d_call: TRBD1
j_call: TRBJ2-1
clone_size: NA
v_call: TRBV4-3
cdr3_aa: CASSQVGTGQLNREQFF
cdr3_nt: TGCGCCAGCAGCCAAGTAGGCACGGGACAGTTAAATCGTGAGCAGTTCTTC

d_call: TRBD1
j_call: TRBJ2-7
clone_size: NA
v_call: TRBV28
cdr3_aa: CASSARDRAYEQYF
cdr3_nt: TGTGCCAGCAGTGCAAGGGACAGAGCCTACGAGCAGTACTTC

d_call: TRBD1
j_call: TRBJ2-3
clone_size: few
v_call: TRBV7-9
cdr3_aa: CASSARQGVDTDTQYF
cdr3_nt: TGTGCCAGCAGCGCCCGACAGGGGGTCGACACAGATACGCAGTATTTT

d_call: TRBD2
j_call: TRBJ2-5
clone_size: few
v_call: TRBV19
cdr3_aa: CASSIQRGGVGTQYF
cdr3_nt: TGTGCCAGTAGTATCCAGCGGGGGGGTGTGGGGACCCAGTACTTC

d_call: TRBD2
j_call: TRBJ2-5
clone_size: few
v_call: TRBV20-1
cdr3_aa: CSARTSGKFETQYF
cdr3_nt: TGCAGTGCTAGGACTAGCGGGAAGTTCGAGACCCAGTACTTC

d_call: NA
j_call: TRBJ1-1
clone_size: NA
v_call: TRBV24-1
cdr3_aa: CATSQRGLGQPFF
cdr3_nt: TGTGCCACCAGTCAAAGAGGTTTGGGGCAACCTTTCTTT

d_call: NA
j_call: TRBJ2-6
clone_size: NA
v_call: TRBV19
cdr3_aa: CASTTPMAFSSGANVLTF
cdr3_nt: TGTGCCAGTACCACTCCTATGGCTTTTTCCTCTGGGGCCAACGTCCTGACTTTC

d_call: NA
j_call: TRBJ2-2
clone_size: NA
v_call: TRBV10-3
cdr3_aa: CAISEFNTGELFF
cdr3_nt: TGTGCCATCAGTGAGTTTAACACCGGGGAGCTGTTTTTT

d_call: NA
j_call: TRBJ1-2
clone_size: few
v_call: TRBV2
cdr3_aa: CASSEGRNYGYTF
cdr3_nt: TGTGCCAGCAGTGAAGGCAGGAACTATGGCTACACCTTC

d_call: NA
j_call: TRBJ1-3
clone_size: NA
v_call: TRBV4-3
cdr3_aa: CASSQDLRGVLDTIYF
cdr3_nt: TGCGCCAGCAGCCAAGATCTGAGGGGGGTGTTGGACACCATATATTTT

d_call: TRBD2
j_call: TRBJ2-7
clone_size: once
v_call: TRBV6-6
cdr3_aa: CASSRTSGTSYEQYF
cdr3_nt: TGTGCCAGCAGCCGGACTAGCGGGACATCCTACGAGCAGTACTTC

d_call: TRBD2
j_call: TRBJ2-3
clone_size: NA
v_call: TRBV7-2
cdr3_aa: CASSIRTSGDTQYF
cdr3_nt: TGTGCCAGCAGCATTAGGACTAGCGGGGATACGCAGTATTTT

d_call: NA
j_call: TRBJ2-7
clone_size: few
v_call: TRBV12-3/TRBV12-4
cdr3_aa: CASSPWRGYEQYF
cdr3_nt: TGTGCCAGCAGCCCATGGCGTGGGTACGAGCAGTACTTC

d_call: NA
j_call: TRBJ1-2
clone_size: NA
v_call: TRBV12-3/TRBV12-4
cdr3_aa: CASSPSTRSGYTF
cdr3_nt: TGTGCCAGCAGTCCATCGACACGTTCCGGCTACACCTTC

d_call: NA
j_call: TRBJ2-1
clone_size: NA
v_call: TRBV11-2
cdr3_aa: CASSLSGYNEQFF
cdr3_nt: TGTGCCAGCAGCCTCAGCGGCTACAACGAGCAGTTCTTC

d_call: NA
j_call: TRBJ2-2
clone_size: NA
v_call: TRBV4-1
cdr3_aa: CASSLVRGTGELFF
cdr3_nt: TGCGCCAGCAGCCTCGTTCGCGGTACCGGGGAGCTGTTTTTT

d_call: NA
j_call: TRBJ2-2
clone_size: NA
v_call: TRBV7-2
cdr3_aa: CASSPRSRELFF
cdr3_nt: TGTGCCAGCAGCCCCCGGTCCCGGGAGCTGTTTTTT

d_call: TRBD1
j_call: TRBJ1-3
clone_size: few
v_call: TRBV12-3/TRBV12-4
cdr3_aa: CASSLTGTGNTIYF
cdr3_nt: TGTGCCAGCAGTTTGACAGGGACTGGAAACACCATATATTTT

d_call: NA
j_call: TRBJ2-5
clone_size: few
v_call: TRBV12-3/TRBV12-4
cdr3_aa: CASSPWKEETQYF
cdr3_nt: TGTGCCAGCAGTCCCTGGAAGGAAGAGACCCAGTACTTC

d_call: NA
j_call: TRBJ2-3
clone_size: NA
v_call: TRBV11-2
cdr3_aa: CASSHYRDLGGSASDTQYF
cdr3_nt: TGTGCCAGCAGCCACTACAGAGACCTCGGAGGTTCGGCTTCAGATACGCAGTATTTT

d_call: TRBD1
j_call: TRBJ2-7
clone_size: NA
v_call: TRBV6-6
cdr3_aa: CASRRQGAFSSDSEQYF
cdr3_nt: TGTGCCAGCAGGAGACAGGGGGCCTTCTCTTCCGACTCGGAGCAGTACTTC

d_call: TRBD2
j_call: TRBJ2-3
clone_size: NA
v_call: TRBV12-3/TRBV12-4
cdr3_aa: CASSNQTSGSWADTQYF
cdr3_nt: TGTGCCAGCAGTAACCAGACTAGCGGGAGTTGGGCAGATACGCAGTATTTT

d_call: NA
j_call: TRBJ1-1
clone_size: few
v_call: TRBV23-1
cdr3_aa: CASHRPSVNTEAFF
cdr3_nt: TGCGCCAGCCATCGTCCCTCGGTGAACACTGAAGCTTTCTTT

d_call: NA
j_call: TRBJ1-5
clone_size: few
v_call: TRBV6-6
cdr3_aa: CASSPGQGNNQPQHF
cdr3_nt: TGTGCCAGCAGCCCAGGCCAGGGGAACAATCAGCCCCAGCATTTT

d_call: NA
j_call: TRBJ2-3
clone_size: many
v_call: TRBV4-1
cdr3_aa: CASSLTGGQGTDTQYF
cdr3_nt: TGCGCCAGCAGCCTCACGGGGGGCCAGGGCACAGATACGCAGTATTTT

d_call: NA
j_call: TRBJ2-3
clone_size: NA
v_call: TRBV7-8
cdr3_aa: CASSLGGLGYFLSTDTQYF
cdr3_nt: TGTGCCAGCAGCTTAGGGGGACTTGGGTATTTCCTAAGCACAGATACGCAGTATTTT

d_call: NA
j_call: TRBJ1-2
clone_size: many
v_call: TRBV7-9
cdr3_aa: CASNHNREGYTF
cdr3_nt: TGTGCCAGCAACCATAACAGGGAAGGCTACACCTTC

d_call: NA
j_call: TRBJ2-7
clone_size: few
v_call: TRBV7-2
cdr3_aa: CASSPKIVGYEQYF
cdr3_nt: TGTGCCAGCAGCCCAAAAATCGTGGGGTACGAGCAGTACTTC

d_call: TRBD1
j_call: TRBJ1-5
clone_size: NA
v_call: TRBV20-1
cdr3_aa: CSARGDRDNQPQHF
cdr3_nt: TGCAGTGCTAGAGGGGACAGGGACAATCAGCCCCAGCATTTT

d_call: TRBD1
j_call: TRBJ2-7
clone_size: few
v_call: TRBV11-2
cdr3_aa: CASTRTGVNLEQYF
cdr3_nt: TGTGCCAGCACCCGGACAGGGGTCAATCTCGAGCAGTACTTC

d_call: TRBD1
j_call: TRBJ2-5
clone_size: NA
v_call: TRBV7-9
cdr3_aa: CASSLRGQTQETQYF
cdr3_nt: TGTGCCAGCAGCTTAAGGGGACAGACCCAAGAGACCCAGTACTTC